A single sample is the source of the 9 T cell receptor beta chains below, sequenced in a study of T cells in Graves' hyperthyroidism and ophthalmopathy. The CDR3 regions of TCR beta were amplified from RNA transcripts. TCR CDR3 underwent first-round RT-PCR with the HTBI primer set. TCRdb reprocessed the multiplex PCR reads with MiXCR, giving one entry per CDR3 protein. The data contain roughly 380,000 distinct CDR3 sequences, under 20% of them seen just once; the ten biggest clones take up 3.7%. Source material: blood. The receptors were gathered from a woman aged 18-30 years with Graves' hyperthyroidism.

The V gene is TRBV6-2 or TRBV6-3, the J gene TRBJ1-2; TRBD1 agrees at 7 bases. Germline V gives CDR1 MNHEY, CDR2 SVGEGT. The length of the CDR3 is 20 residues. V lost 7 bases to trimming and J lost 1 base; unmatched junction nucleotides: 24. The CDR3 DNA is TGTGCCAGCACGCAAAGACCGGTCCCCCTCGGACAGGTGCATAACTATGGCTACACCTTC. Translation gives CASTQRPVPLGQVHNYGYTF.

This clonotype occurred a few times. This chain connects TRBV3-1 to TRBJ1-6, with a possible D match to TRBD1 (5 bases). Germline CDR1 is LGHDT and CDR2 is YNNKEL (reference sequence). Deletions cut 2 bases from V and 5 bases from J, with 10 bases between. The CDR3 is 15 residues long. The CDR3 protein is CASSQLNRNNSPLHF. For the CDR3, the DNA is TGTGCCAGCAGCCAACTCAACAGGAATAATTCACCCCTCCACTTT.

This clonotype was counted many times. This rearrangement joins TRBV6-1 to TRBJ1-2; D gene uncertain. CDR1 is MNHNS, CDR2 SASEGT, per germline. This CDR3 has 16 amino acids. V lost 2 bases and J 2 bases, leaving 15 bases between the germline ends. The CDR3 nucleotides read TGTGCCAGCAGTGAATCGTGGGCTGTTGCGAACTATGGCTACACCTTC. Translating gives CASSESWAVANYGYTF.

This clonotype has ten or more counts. CDR3 in amino acids: CASSRGTGNTEAFF. The CDR3 DNA is TGTGCCAGCTCAAGAGGGACGGGGAACACTGAAGCTTTCTTT. The J gene is TRBJ1-1, the V gene TRBV18, with D possibly TRBD1 on 5 matching bases. This CDR3 is 14 amino acids long. Germline-derived CDR1 and CDR2 are KGHSH and LQKENI. Trimming left V 5 bases short and J 1 base short, with 11 bases between.

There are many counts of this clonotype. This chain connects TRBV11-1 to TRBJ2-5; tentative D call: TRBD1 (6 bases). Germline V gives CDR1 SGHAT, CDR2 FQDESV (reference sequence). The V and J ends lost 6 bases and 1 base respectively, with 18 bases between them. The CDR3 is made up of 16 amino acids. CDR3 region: CASRDAGRGGQETQYF. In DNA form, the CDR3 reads TGTGCCAGCAGGGACGCGGGCAGGGGCGGCCAAGAGACCCAGTACTTC.

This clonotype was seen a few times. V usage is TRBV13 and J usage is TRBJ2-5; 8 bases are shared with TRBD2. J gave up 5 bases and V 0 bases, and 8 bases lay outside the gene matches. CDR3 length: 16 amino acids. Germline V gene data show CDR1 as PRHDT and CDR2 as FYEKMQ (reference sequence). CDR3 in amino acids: CASSLGPGGASETQYF. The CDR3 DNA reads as TGTGCCAGCAGCTTAGGCCCGGGGGGGGCGTCGGAGACCCAGTACTTC.

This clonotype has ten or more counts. CDR3 in amino acids: CASSSSAYSPLHF. In DNA, the CDR3 is TGCGCCAGCAGCTCCTCGGCTTATTCACCCCTCCACTTT. J is TRBJ1-6 and V is TRBV5-1; D call uncertain. The V gene lost 3 bases and the J gene lost 8 bases, with 9 bases spanning the gap. From germline, CDR1 is SGHRS and CDR2 YFSETQ. The CDR3 extends over 13 amino acids.

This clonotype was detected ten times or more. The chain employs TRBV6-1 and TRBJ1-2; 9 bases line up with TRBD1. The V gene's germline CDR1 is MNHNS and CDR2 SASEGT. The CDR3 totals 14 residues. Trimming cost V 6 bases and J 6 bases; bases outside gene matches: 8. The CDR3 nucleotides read TGTGCCAGCAGCTGGGACAGGGAAAGAGATGGCTACACCTTC. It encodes CASSWDRERDGYTF.

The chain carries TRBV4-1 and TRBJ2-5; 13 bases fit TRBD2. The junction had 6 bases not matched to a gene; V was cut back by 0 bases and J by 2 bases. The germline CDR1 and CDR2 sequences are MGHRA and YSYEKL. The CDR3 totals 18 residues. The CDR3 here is CASSQEALAGGRQETQYF. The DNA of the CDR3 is TGCGCCAGCAGCCAAGAAGCACTAGCGGGGGGGCGTCAAGAGACCCAGTACTTC.